This entry lists 20 T cell receptor beta chains sequenced from one sample in a study of cytomegalovirus exposure and HLA in healthy donors. PCR primers comprised 60 Vbeta and 13 Jbeta primers. Only in-frame clones appear in the TCRdb table, and some are missing; sequencing was by immunoSEQ multiplex PCR. The table has about 65,000 clones, roughly 77% seen once. Sequences were obtained from PBMCs. The source of these receptors is a woman aged 25 to 39 in good health and CMV-seronegative.

V usage is TRBV29-1 and J usage is TRBJ2-7, with 7 bases fitting TRBD1. The length of the CDR3 is 16 residues. Germline CDR1 is SQVTM and CDR2 is ANQGSEA. V lost 4 bases, J lost 5 bases, and 17 bases stayed unmatched. CDR3 nucleotide sequence: TGCAGCGTTGTCCCTTACGAGGGGGCTGGCGAGAACGAGCAGTACTTC. Its translation: CSVVPYEGAGENEQYF.

The chain carries TRBV18 and TRBJ2-7; D is ambiguous. The CDR3 runs to 13 residues. Germline values: CDR1 KGHSH, CDR2 LQKENI. V lost 3 bases and J lost 5, with 11 bases in between. The CDR3 loop is CASSPPVIHEQYF. CDR3 DNA: TGTGCCAGCTCACCTCCAGTAATCCACGAGCAGTACTTC.

The rearrangement links TRBV7-9 to TRBJ2-7; D uncertain. This CDR3 region has 14 residues. CDR1 and CDR2 (germline): SEHNR, FQNEAQ (reference sequence). Between the trimmed V and J ends, which lost 5 bases and 2 bases, there was a span of 13 bases. Here the CDR3 reads CASSRPAGPYEQYF. Here the CDR3 DNA reads TGTGCCAGCAGCCGCCCGGCAGGCCCCTACGAGCAGTACTTC.

The rearrangement links TRBV4-1 to TRBJ1-2, with a tentative D call TRBD1 (5 bases). The germline gives CDR1 MGHRA, CDR2 YSYEKL. The CDR3 is made up of 13 amino acids. Trimming shortened V by 3 bases and J by 6 bases, and 11 bases separated the two germline ends. CDR3 nucleotide sequence: TGCGCCAGCAGCCAGGGTGGAGGGGATGGCTACACCTTC. This sequence encodes CASSQGGGDGYTF.

The chain is built from TRBV15 and TRBJ2-7; 13 nucleotides match TRBD2. CDR1 is LNHNV, CDR2 YYDKDF, per germline (reference sequence). The trim removed 5 bases at V and 6 bases at J, leaving 7 bases unmatched. CDR3 size: 15 residues. CDR3 sequence reads: CATSLRGLAGVEQYF. The CDR3 bases are TGTGCCACCAGCCTCCGAGGACTAGCGGGAGTCGAGCAGTACTTC.

A single count supports this clone. The genes are TRBV6-1 and TRBJ1-1, with TRBD1 identical over 10 bases. V shed 2 bases, J shed 2 bases, and the junction held 5 bases outside the gene matches. Looked up from germline, CDR1 is MNHNS and CDR2 is SASEGT. This CDR3 has 16 amino acids. The CDR3: CASSERDRGHNTEAFF. The CDR3 DNA reads TGTGCCAGCAGTGAACGGGACAGGGGTCACAACACTGAAGCTTTCTTT.

This sequence joins TRBV4-2 and TRBJ2-5; 8 nucleotides align to TRBD2. V lost 1 base, J lost 5 bases, and 12 bases stayed unmatched. CDR3 size: 17 residues. Germline CDR1 and CDR2: LGHNA and YNFKEQ. CDR3 DNA: TGTGCCAGCAGCCAAGTAGTCGGGGGGGCCGGGCGTGAGACCCAGTACTTC. This codes for CASSQVVGGAGRETQYF.

The V and J genes are TRBV7-8 and TRBJ2-7; no clear D gene. From germline, CDR1 is SGHVS and CDR2 FQNEAQ. The CDR3 sequence is 15 residues long. Trimming pared 1 base from V and 0 bases from J, leaving 10 bases between. The CDR3 is CASSLERRSSYEQYF. CDR3 DNA sequence: TGTGCCAGCAGCTTAGAGCGACGGAGCTCCTACGAGCAGTACTTC.

This rearrangement joins TRBV28 to TRBJ1-5; 7 bases align to TRBD1. The germline V gene has CDR1 MDHEN and CDR2 SYDVKM. This CDR3 has 12 residues. J lost 4 bases, V lost 10 bases, and 4 bases had no gene match. The CDR3 DNA is TGTGCCACCGGGACAGCAAATCAGCCCCAGCATTTT. Translated, it gives CATGTANQPQHF.

The chain couples TRBV5-6 to TRBJ2-5, with TRBD1 matching 9 bases. The J call may not be correct, given that the DNA end is closer to TRBJ2-7. The germline CDR1 and CDR2 sequences are SGHDT and YYEEEE. The CDR3 is 14 amino acids. The CDR3 loop reads CASSGGQGPYEQYF. Written as DNA, the CDR3 is TGTGCCAGCAGTGGGGGACAGGGTCCCTACGAGCAGTACTTC.

This clone showed up many times. This chain's CDR3 is CSGFRDRGDEAFF. Written as DNA, the CDR3 is TGCAGCGGTTTCCGGGACAGGGGGGATGAAGCTTTCTTT. J is TRBJ1-1 and V is TRBV29-1; 11 positions agree with TRBD1. Per the germline V gene, CDR1 is SQVTM and CDR2 is ANQGSEA. The CDR3 is 13 amino acids. Trimming took 7 bases from V and 7 from J; bases not matched to a gene: 8.

The rearrangement joins TRBV7-2 to TRBJ2-3, with D possibly being TRBD1 (6 bases). Trimming removed 4 bases at V and 8 bases at J, with 16 bases between. CDR1 and CDR2 (germline): SGHTA, FQGNSA. The CDR3 runs 14 residues. The CDR3 reads CASSSGAGAGTQYF. CDR3 DNA: TGTGCCAGCAGCTCAGGCGCAGGGGCCGGTACGCAGTATTTT.

The chain has TRBV5-1 and TRBJ1-6; the D gene is possibly TRBD1 (6 bases). This CDR3 has 14 residues. Germline V gives CDR1 SGHRS, CDR2 YFSETQ. The germline V and J ends were trimmed by 4 bases and 6 bases, with 11 bases remaining between them. The DNA for the CDR3 is TGCGCCAGCAGCCAGGGGACGGTTAATTCACCCCTCCACTTT. Residues: CASSQGTVNSPLHF.

The V call is TRBV6-6, the J call TRBJ2-1, with D possibly matching TRBD1 (6 bases). There are 11 residues in the CDR3. The germline V and J ends were trimmed by 5 bases and 8 bases, with 7 bases remaining between them. Germline loops: CDR1 MNHNY, CDR2 SVGAGI (reference sequence). The CDR3 DNA reads as TGTGCCAGCAGTGCAGGGGATGAGCAGTTCTTC. Its translation: CASSAGDEQFF.

The chain is built from TRBV25-1 and TRBJ1-4, with a weak D call TRBD1 (5 bases). V lost 3 bases and J lost 6, with 11 bases in between. Germline assignment: CDR1 MGHDK and CDR2 SYGVNS. The CDR3 has 14 residues. This CDR3 is CASSERGGYEKLFF. The CDR3 nucleotides read TGTGCCAGCAGTGAGAGGGGAGGCTATGAAAAACTGTTTTTT.

CDR3: CASSEYGGDGEKLFF. CDR3 coding DNA: TGTGCCAGCAGTGAATATGGAGGGGACGGAGAAAAACTGTTTTTT. V usage is TRBV25-1 and J usage is TRBJ1-4; D possibly corresponds to TRBD1 (5 bases). CDR3 length equals 15 residues. Germline assignment: CDR1 MGHDK and CDR2 SYGVNS. Trimming shortened V by 0 bases and J by 8 bases, and 13 bases separated the two germline ends.

This chain connects TRBV7-2 to TRBJ2-7; maybe TRBD2 (5 bases). The CDR3 loop spans 12 amino acids. V lost 3 bases, J lost 3 bases, and 6 bases lay in between. The V gene's germline CDR1 is SGHTA and CDR2 FQGNSA. CDR3 sequence reads: CASSFTSYEQYF. CDR3 sequence (DNA): TGTGCCAGCAGCTTTACTAGCTACGAGCAGTACTTC.

This chain joins TRBV5-1 and TRBJ2-7; no reliable D call. The CDR3 is 13 residues long. CDR1 is SGHRS, CDR2 YFSETQ, per germline. Trimming took 5 bases from V and 2 from J, leaving 11 bases between them. The CDR3 sequence is CASSMADTYEQYF. The CDR3 DNA reads TGCGCCAGCAGTATGGCAGACACCTACGAGCAGTACTTC.

The chain has TRBV9 and TRBJ2-4; maybe TRBD2 (6 bases). Trimming took 0 bases from V and 9 from J, leaving 13 bases between them. CDR3 length: 14 amino acids. In germline, CDR1 is SGDLS, CDR2 YYNGEE. The CDR3 region has the DNA TGTGCCAGCAGCGTAGTTGGGGAGGACGGCATTCAGTACTTC. Encoded protein: CASSVVGEDGIQYF.

The chain links TRBV7-3 to TRBJ2-2, with unresolved D. This CDR3 has 12 amino acids. Germline lookup yields CDR1 SGHTA and CDR2 FQGTGA. The V end lost 1 base, the J end lost 7 bases, and 4 bases lay between the germline ends. The CDR3 DNA reads as TGTGCCAGCAGCTTAAGCAGCGGGGAGCTGTTTTTT. Its translation is CASSLSSGELFF.